This T cell receptor beta chain was sequenced during a study of early T cells in non-severe SARS-CoV-2 infection. The wider study: Unsorted whole blood bulk RNA was sequenced, with unpaired chains.

Study conclusions and caveats: VDJdb-based annotation leaned toward anti-spike CD8 responses and missed private and CD4 specificities.

As part of library construction, unique molecular identifiers were attached to individual cDNA molecules. Each CDR3 protein gets one entry after TCRdb re-called the 5' RACE reads with MiXCR. The sample holds about 59,000 distinct CDR3 sequences, roughly 12% seen once. Germline assignment: CDR1 LNHDA and CDR2 SQIVND (reference sequence). V dropped 5 bases and J dropped 3; count of bases not matched to a gene: 7. This CDR3 region has 15 residues. For this clonotype: The antigen is not known.

The TCR comes from an adult who was a healthcare worker with PCR-confirmed SARS-CoV-2 infection or an uninfected control (not recorded which). V gene TRBV19 combines with J gene TRBJ1-2, with 9 nucleotides matching TRBD1. The source material was whole blood. The DNA of the CDR3 is TGTGCCAGTAGTGGCCGGGACAGGGTTGACTATGGCTACACCTTC. Amino acid sequence: CASSGRDRVDYGYTF.